A single sample is the source of the 26 T cell receptor beta chains below, sequenced in a study of response to subunit inactivated influenza vaccine. TCRdb re-called the RT-PCR reads through MiXCR, storing one row per CDR3 protein. The sample consists of hundreds of thousands of distinct CDR3 sequences, about 25% of them appearing once. The sample consisted of CD4+ T cells sorted from PBMCs, taken roughly 5 days after vaccination. These receptors all stem from a man aged 50-59 years who received an inactivated influenza vaccine.

This clonotype was recorded a few times. The chain employs TRBV20-1 and TRBJ2-2; D unresolved. The CDR3 runs to 15 residues. The V gene lost 6 bases and the J gene lost 2 bases, with 16 bases spanning the gap. Germline values: CDR1 DFQATT, CDR2 SNEGSKA (reference sequence). As DNA, the CDR3 is TGCAGTGCCCCAAACCGACGAACTAACACCGGGGAGCTGTTTTTT. Translating gives CSAPNRRTNTGELFF.

This clonotype was counted a few times. The J gene is TRBJ2-4, the V gene TRBV11-2, with TRBD1 matching 8 bases. Per the germline V gene, CDR1 is SGHAT and CDR2 is FQNNGV. V shed 2 bases and J 7 bases; nucleotides not matched to a gene: 4. There are 14 residues in the CDR3. CDR3 sequence (DNA): TGTGCCAGCAGCTTATCACGGACAGGGAACATTCAGTACTTC. Translated: CASSLSRTGNIQYF.

This clonotype was counted many times. The CDR3 DNA follows: TGTGCCAGCAGCGTAGAGGGACTTACGCAGTATTTT. Protein: CASSVEGLTQYF. The rearrangement links TRBV9 to TRBJ2-3, with a weak D call TRBD2 (6 bases). CDR3 length equals 12 residues. Germline CDR1 and CDR2: SGDLS and YYNGEE. With 0 bases removed from V and 8 bases from J, the gap between germline ends came to 7 bases.

This clonotype was seen only a few times. The V and J genes are TRBV4-3 and TRBJ2-1, with TRBD2 matching over 8 bases. V gave up 0 bases and J gave up 3 bases; unmatched junction bases: 7. CDR3 size: 17 residues. Germline values: CDR1 LGHNA, CDR2 YSLEER. The CDR3 spells CASSQDNILAGYNEQFF. The CDR3 nucleotides read TGCGCCAGCAGCCAAGATAATATCCTAGCGGGCTACAATGAGCAGTTCTTC.

V is TRBV6-2 or TRBV6-3 and J is TRBJ1-1; TRBD1 is a possible D gene (5 bases). CDR3 length: 15 residues. V gave up 6 bases and J gave up 4 bases, with 18 bases separating them. CDR1 is MNHEY and CDR2 is SVGEGT in the germline V gene. This CDR3 is CASRSRQGVGTEAFF. The CDR3 DNA reads TGTGCCAGCAGGTCCCGCCAGGGAGTTGGCACTGAAGCTTTCTTT.

The chain has TRBV9 and TRBJ2-1; 7 nucleotides line up with TRBD2. Germline CDR1 is SGDLS and CDR2 is YYNGEE. The CDR3 has 17 amino acids. Germline trimming cut 0 bases from V and 2 bases from J; bases unmatched to any gene: 8. The CDR3 nucleotides read TGTGCCAGCAGCGTAGGGGGGTCTAGCGGCCCCTACAATGAGCAGTTCTTC. Translation: CASSVGGSSGPYNEQFF.

The genes are TRBV12-3 or TRBV12-4 and TRBJ1-1; D might be TRBD1 (6 bases). The CDR3 extends over 14 amino acids. The V end lost 5 bases, the J end lost 5 bases, and 15 bases lay between the germline ends. The CDR3 region is CASSMTTGNTEAFF. DNA for the CDR3: TGTGCCAGCAGTATGACGACAGGAAATACTGAAGCTTTCTTT.

The chain recombines TRBV7-2 with TRBJ2-2, with 10 bases matching TRBD2. Germline V lookup: CDR1 SGHTA, CDR2 FQGNSA. CDR3 length equals 15 residues. The J segment lost 5 bases and the V segment lost 5 bases, leaving 5 bases of the junction unmatched. CDR3 sequence: CASSRPGLATGELFF. The DNA for the CDR3 is TGTGCCAGCAGCAGGCCGGGACTAGCGACCGGGGAGCTGTTTTTT.

A note on this clonotype: The junction and the germline gene differ at one end; a read error may be behind it. J is TRBJ2-2 and V is TRBV12-3 or TRBV12-4, with D perhaps matching TRBD1 (5 bases). The CDR3 sequence is 15 residues long. CDR3 bases: TGCGCCAGCAGCTTGCAGGGCACGAACACCGGGGAGCTGTTTTTT. It specifies CASSLQGTNTGELFF.

The chain joins TRBV11-1 to TRBJ2-3; 12 bases are a match to TRBD2. Germline CDR1 SGHAT, CDR2 FQDESV (reference sequence). The V segment lost 3 bases and the J segment 4 bases; nucleotides outside the gene matches: 11. The CDR3 extends over 18 amino acids. CDR3 loop: CASSFPFSTSGSADTQYF. CDR3 nucleotides: TGTGCCAGCAGCTTCCCATTCTCGACTAGCGGGAGTGCAGATACGCAGTATTTT.

The chain uses TRBV7-6 and TRBJ2-7; D is unclear. Trimming took 5 bases from V and 7 from J, leaving 12 bases between them. The CDR3 runs 12 residues. The germline V gene encodes CDR1 SGHVS and CDR2 FNYEAQ. CDR3 in amino acids: CASSPALGEQYF. The CDR3 DNA is TGTGCCAGCAGCCCCGCGCTGGGAGAGCAGTACTTC.

V gene TRBV20-1 combines with J gene TRBJ1-5; unclear D gene. CDR1 DFQATT and CDR2 SNEGSKA come from the germline V gene (reference sequence). There are 13 residues in the CDR3. Trimming removed 4 bases at V and 1 base at J, with 8 bases between. The CDR3 bases are TGCAGTGCTAAGGGCTGGAGCAATCAGCCCCAGCATTTT. Translating gives CSAKGWSNQPQHF.

This clonotype was detected a few times. The chain carries TRBV2 and TRBJ1-5; D is undetermined. There are 12 residues in the CDR3. Per the germline V gene, CDR1 is SNHLY and CDR2 is FYNNEI. V lost 6 bases and J lost 6, with 9 bases in between. The CDR3 coding sequence is TGTGCCAGCAGAGGACCAAGTCAGCCCCAGCATTTT. It encodes CASRGPSQPQHF.

The CDR3 here is CASSPRTWLRDGETQYF. CDR3 in DNA: TGCGCCAGCAGCCCACGCACCTGGCTCCGGGATGGCGAGACCCAGTACTTC. The V gene is TRBV5-1, the J gene TRBJ2-5, with D tentatively TRBD2 (5 bases). The CDR3 contains 17 residues. Germline values: CDR1 SGHRS, CDR2 YFSETQ. V was cut by 4 bases and J by 5 bases, with 24 bases left in between.

The V and J genes are TRBV6-5 and TRBJ2-1, with 7 bases that match TRBD2. Germline CDR1 reads MNHEY; CDR2 reads SVGAGI. J lost 6 bases, V lost 2 bases, and 7 bases had no gene match. The CDR3 loop spans 15 amino acids. The DNA for the CDR3 is TGTGCCAGCAGTTACGAGCGGGGTCCCTCCAATGAGCAGTTCTTC. The encoded protein is CASSYERGPSNEQFF.

In this sample, this clonotype turned up a few times. The gene calls are TRBV7-2 and TRBJ2-1, with 14 bases aligning to TRBD2. This CDR3 is built from 17 residues. Per the germline V gene, CDR1 is SGHTA and CDR2 is FQGNSA. The V segment lost 4 bases and the J segment 8 bases; nucleotides outside the gene matches: 10. The CDR3 protein is CASSSPGLAGDMDEQFF. CDR3 DNA: TGTGCCAGCAGCTCACCGGGACTAGCGGGGGACATGGATGAGCAGTTCTTC.

The chain carries TRBV7-2 and TRBJ1-4; no firm D call. Trimming left V 2 bases short and J 9 bases short, with 16 bases between. Germline CDR1 and CDR2: SGHTA and FQGNSA. The CDR3 extends over 15 amino acids. The CDR3 region is CASSLKLGRLQKLFF. The CDR3 region has the DNA TGTGCCAGCAGCTTAAAATTAGGCAGACTTCAAAAACTGTTTTTT.

About this clonotype: The junction shows a germline mismatch at one end, possibly a read error. The chain links TRBV27 to TRBJ2-1, with 7 positions matching TRBD2. CDR1 is MNHEY, CDR2 SMNVEV, per germline (reference sequence). The CDR3 spans 13 residues. The CDR3 here is CASSILGEGEQLF. Here the CDR3 DNA reads TGTGCCAGCAGTATCTTAGGGGAGGGTGAGCAGCTCTTC.

This chain uses TRBV27 with TRBJ2-5; 11 nucleotides line up with TRBD2. Germline CDR1 reads MNHEY; CDR2 reads SMNVEV (reference sequence). The J segment lost 3 bases and the V segment lost 3 bases, leaving 3 bases of the junction unmatched. The CDR3 extends over 15 amino acids. In DNA, the CDR3 is TGTGCCAGCAGTTTTTTGGGACTAGCGGAAGAGACCCAGTACTTC. This gives the protein CASSFLGLAEETQYF.

The chain recombines TRBV19 with TRBJ2-3, with 9 bases aligning to TRBD2. V lost 2 bases, J lost 2 bases, and 8 bases stayed unmatched. The CDR3 contains 17 residues. Germline-derived CDR1 and CDR2 are LNHDA and SQIVND (reference sequence). CDR3 DNA: TGTGCCAGTAGTATATCGAAGGCGGGAGGGACCACAGATACGCAGTATTTT. This translates into CASSISKAGGTTDTQYF.

The CDR3 loop is CASSFTGITDTQYF. CDR3 bases: TGCGCCAGCAGCTTTACAGGAATCACAGATACGCAGTATTTT. The rearrangement links TRBV5-1 to TRBJ2-3; D may be TRBD1 (5 bases). Germline V lookup: CDR1 SGHRS, CDR2 YFSETQ. This CDR3 comprises 14 residues. The V gene lost 2 bases and the J gene lost 2 bases, with 9 bases spanning the gap.

The rearrangement links TRBV12-3 or TRBV12-4 to TRBJ2-2; D may be TRBD1 or TRBD2 (5 bases each). Trimming took 6 bases from V and 3 from J, leaving 11 bases between them. This CDR3 has 14 amino acids. The CDR3 region is CASREAGYTGELFF. The CDR3 coding sequence is TGTGCCAGCAGGGAGGCAGGGTACACCGGGGAGCTGTTTTTT.

V usage is TRBV5-1 and J usage is TRBJ2-3; D may correspond to TRBD1 or TRBD2 (6 bases each). Trimming took 4 bases from V and 5 from J, leaving 26 bases between them. The germline V gene encodes CDR1 SGHRS and CDR2 YFSETQ. CDR3 length equals 18 residues. CDR3 nucleotide sequence: TGCGCCAGCAGCACGGCCCGGGATAGGGGGGCCCTGGGAGATACGCAGTATTTT. Translating it yields CASSTARDRGALGDTQYF.

A single count supports this clonotype. The chain uses TRBV7-2 and TRBJ2-5; 9 bases agree with TRBD1. The CDR3 contains 13 residues. The germline gives CDR1 SGHTA, CDR2 FQGNSA. J was trimmed by 5 bases and V by 8 bases; bases with no gene match: 6. The CDR3 bases are TGTGCCAGCCCGACAGGGGGTGAGGAGACCCAGTACTTC. It codes for CASPTGGEETQYF.

This chain joins TRBV7-2 and TRBJ2-2, with 10 bases lining up with TRBD1. J gave up 6 bases and V 5 bases, and 9 bases lay outside the gene matches. The CDR3 is 16 amino acids. Germline loops: CDR1 SGHTA, CDR2 FQGNSA. In DNA form, the CDR3 reads TGTGCCAGCAGCCCCCAACCGGGACAGGGGTCCGGGGAGCTGTTTTTT. Protein product: CASSPQPGQGSGELFF.

On this clonotype: With a much larger clone just one base away, this may be a read error. The chain carries TRBV12-3 or TRBV12-4 and TRBJ1-1; possibly TRBD1 for D (6 bases). The CDR3 runs 14 residues. CDR3 residues: CASTAAGVGTEVFF. Written as DNA, the CDR3 is TGTGCCAGCACCGCAGCAGGGGTTGGGACTGAAGTTTTCTTT.